This T cell receptor (beta chain) was retrieved from a study of T cells after yellow fever vaccination. Broader study findings: From the bulk population, abundant clonotypes could contaminate and appear within FACS-sorted repertoires.

TCRdb redid the calling of the 5' RACE reads with MiXCR, one entry per CDR3 protein. The repertoire holds fewer than 450,000 distinct CDR3 sequences, with 3% to 4.5% as singletons. The germline V gene has CDR1 LGHNA and CDR2 YNFKEQ. V was trimmed by 1 base and J by 5 bases, leaving 14 bases between them. The CDR3 totals 15 residues. There are many counts of this clonotype. Its matching antigen is unknown. The rearrangement uses TRBV4-2 and TRBJ2-5, with D perhaps TRBD2 (5 bases). The sample consisted of PBMCs, taken 5 days after the yellow fever booster vaccination. This receptor was identified in a man aged 18 to 30 who received the YFV17D yellow fever vaccine. CDR3 coding DNA: TGTGCCAGCAGCCAAGGGACTTCAAGCTGGGAGACCCAGTACTTC. This translates into CASSQGTSSWETQYF.